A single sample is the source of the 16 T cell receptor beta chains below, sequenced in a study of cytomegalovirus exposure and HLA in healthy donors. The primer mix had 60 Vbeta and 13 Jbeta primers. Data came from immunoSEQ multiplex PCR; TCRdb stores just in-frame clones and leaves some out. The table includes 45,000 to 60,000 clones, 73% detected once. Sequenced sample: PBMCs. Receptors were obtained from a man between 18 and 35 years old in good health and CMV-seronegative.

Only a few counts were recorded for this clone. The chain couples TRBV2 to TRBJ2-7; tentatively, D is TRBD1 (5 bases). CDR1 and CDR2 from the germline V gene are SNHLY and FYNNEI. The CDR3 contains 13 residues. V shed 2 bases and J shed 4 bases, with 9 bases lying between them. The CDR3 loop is CASSEYRLYEQYF. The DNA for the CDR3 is TGTGCCAGCAGTGAATACAGGTTGTACGAGCAGTACTTC.

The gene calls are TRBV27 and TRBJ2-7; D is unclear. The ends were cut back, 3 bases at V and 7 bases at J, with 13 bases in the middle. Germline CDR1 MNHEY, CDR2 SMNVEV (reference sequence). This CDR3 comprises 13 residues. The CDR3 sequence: CASSFYPPREQYF. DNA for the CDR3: TGTGCCAGCAGTTTCTATCCGCCTAGGGAGCAGTACTTC.

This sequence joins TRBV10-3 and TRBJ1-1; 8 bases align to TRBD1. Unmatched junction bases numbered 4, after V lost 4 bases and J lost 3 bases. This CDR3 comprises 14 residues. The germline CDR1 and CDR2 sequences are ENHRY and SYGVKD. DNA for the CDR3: TGTGCCATCAGTGGAGACAGGGGATACACTGAAGCTTTCTTT. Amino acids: CAISGDRGYTEAFF.

Here the CDR3 DNA reads TGTGCCAGCAGCCAAGCCGGGACAGGGGACACTGAAGCTTTCTTT. This translates into CASSQAGTGDTEAFF. This sequence joins TRBV4-2 and TRBJ1-1, with 10 bases identical to TRBD1. Germline assignment: CDR1 LGHNA and CDR2 YNFKEQ. V trimming: 1 base; J trimming: 3 bases; junction bases outside the gene matches: 2. The CDR3 spans 15 residues.

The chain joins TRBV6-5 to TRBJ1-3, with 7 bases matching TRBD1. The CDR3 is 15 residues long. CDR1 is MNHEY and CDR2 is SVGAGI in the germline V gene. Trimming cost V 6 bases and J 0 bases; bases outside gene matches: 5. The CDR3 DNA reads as TGTGCCAGCAGCAGGGACAGCTACTCTGGAAACACCATATATTTT. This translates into CASSRDSYSGNTIYF.

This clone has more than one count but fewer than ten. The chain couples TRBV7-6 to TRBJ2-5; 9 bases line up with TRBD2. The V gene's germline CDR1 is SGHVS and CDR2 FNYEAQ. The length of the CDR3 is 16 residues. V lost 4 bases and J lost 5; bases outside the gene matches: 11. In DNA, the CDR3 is TGTGCCAGCAGCTCCGGGACTAGCTTTTTATCGGAGACCCAGTACTTC. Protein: CASSSGTSFLSETQYF.

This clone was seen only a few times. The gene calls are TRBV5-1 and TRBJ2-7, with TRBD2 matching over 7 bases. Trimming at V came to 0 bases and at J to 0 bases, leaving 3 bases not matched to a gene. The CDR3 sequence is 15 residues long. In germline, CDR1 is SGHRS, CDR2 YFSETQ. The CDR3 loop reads CASSLELASSYEQYF. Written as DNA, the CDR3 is TGCGCCAGCAGCTTGGAACTAGCGAGCTCCTACGAGCAGTACTTC.

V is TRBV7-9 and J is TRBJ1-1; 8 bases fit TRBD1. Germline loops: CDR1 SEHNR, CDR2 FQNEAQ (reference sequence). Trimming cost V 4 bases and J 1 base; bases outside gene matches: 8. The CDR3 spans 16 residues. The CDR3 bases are TGTGCCAGCAGCTCGCCAGGGGGCCGTAGGAACACTGAAGCTTTCTTT. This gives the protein CASSSPGGRRNTEAFF.

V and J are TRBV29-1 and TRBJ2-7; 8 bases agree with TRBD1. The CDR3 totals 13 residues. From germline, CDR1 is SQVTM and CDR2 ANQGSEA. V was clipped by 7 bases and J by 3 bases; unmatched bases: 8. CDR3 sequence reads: CSGLGQGNYEQYF. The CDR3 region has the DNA TGCAGCGGGCTCGGACAGGGAAACTACGAGCAGTACTTC.

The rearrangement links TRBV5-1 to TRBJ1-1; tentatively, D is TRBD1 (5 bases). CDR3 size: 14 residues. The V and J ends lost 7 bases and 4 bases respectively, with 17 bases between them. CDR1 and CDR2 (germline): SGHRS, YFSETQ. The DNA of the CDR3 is TGCGCCAGCGGACGGGAGGGGCGGGCCACTGAAGCTTTCTTT. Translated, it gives CASGREGRATEAFF.

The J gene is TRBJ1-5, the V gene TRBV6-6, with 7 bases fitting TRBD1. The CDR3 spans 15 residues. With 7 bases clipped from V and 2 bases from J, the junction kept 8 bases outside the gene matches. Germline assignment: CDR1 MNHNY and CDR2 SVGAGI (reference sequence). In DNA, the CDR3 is TGTGCCAGCACCGCCTCGGGGACAGGCAATCAGCCCCAGCATTTT. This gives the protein CASTASGTGNQPQHF.

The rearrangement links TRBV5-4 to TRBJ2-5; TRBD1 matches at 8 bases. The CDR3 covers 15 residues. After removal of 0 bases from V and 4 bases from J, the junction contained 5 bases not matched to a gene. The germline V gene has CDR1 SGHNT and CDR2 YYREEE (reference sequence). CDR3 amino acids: CASSLDQGAGETQYF. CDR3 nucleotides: TGTGCCAGCAGCTTGGATCAGGGGGCTGGAGAGACCCAGTACTTC.

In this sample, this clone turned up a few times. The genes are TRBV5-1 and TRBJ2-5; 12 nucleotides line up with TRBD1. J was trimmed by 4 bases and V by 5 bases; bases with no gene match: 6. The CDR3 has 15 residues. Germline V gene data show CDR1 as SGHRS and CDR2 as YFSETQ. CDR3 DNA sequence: TGCGCCAGCAGGTGGGGACAGGGGGCCCCAGAGACCCAGTACTTC. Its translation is CASRWGQGAPETQYF. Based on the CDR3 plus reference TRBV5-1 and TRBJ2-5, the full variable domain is KAGVTQTPRYLIKTRGQQVTLSCSPISGHRSVSWYQQTPGQGLQFLFEYFSETQRNKGNFPGRFSGRQFSNSRSEMNVSTLELGDSALYLCASRWGQGAPETQYFGPGTRLLVL.

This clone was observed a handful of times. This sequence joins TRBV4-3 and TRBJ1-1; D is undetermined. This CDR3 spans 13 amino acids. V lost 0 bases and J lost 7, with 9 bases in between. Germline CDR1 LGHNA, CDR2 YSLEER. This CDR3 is CASSQEGGNEAFF. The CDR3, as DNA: TGCGCCAGCAGCCAAGAGGGAGGGAATGAAGCTTTCTTT.

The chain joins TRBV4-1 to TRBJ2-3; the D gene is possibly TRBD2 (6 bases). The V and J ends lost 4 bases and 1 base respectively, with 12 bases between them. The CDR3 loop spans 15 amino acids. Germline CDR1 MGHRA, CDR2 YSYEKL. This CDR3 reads CASSLIAVGTDTQYF. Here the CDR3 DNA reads TGCGCCAGCAGCCTAATAGCGGTGGGCACAGATACGCAGTATTTT.

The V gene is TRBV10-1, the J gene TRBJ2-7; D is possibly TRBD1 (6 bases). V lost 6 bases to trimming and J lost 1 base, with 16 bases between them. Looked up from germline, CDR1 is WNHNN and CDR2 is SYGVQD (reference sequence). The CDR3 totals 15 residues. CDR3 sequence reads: CASSENTGKSYEQYF. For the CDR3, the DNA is TGCGCCAGCAGCGAAAATACAGGGAAGTCCTACGAGCAGTACTTC.